This T cell receptor (beta chain) was sequenced for a study of blood T cells in healthy people across ages. Then a second PCR, running about 6 to 12 cycles, was carried out with a sample-barcoded 5' primer and a J-beta primer mix. The template-switch adaptor, which had 12 random nucleotides, put a tag on each cDNA molecule. A single record per CDR3 protein comes from TCRdb applying MiXCR to the 5' RACE reads. The sample holds about 1.5 million distinct CDR3 sequences, 35% to 45% seen once. A remark on this clonotype: Its antigen is not identified.

Study-wide results and caveats: Naive CD4+ cell counts and diversity both ran higher in long-lived than in aged donors.

V trimming: 7 bases; J trimming: 0 bases; junction bases outside the gene matches: 9. CDR1 and CDR2 from the germline V gene are SQVTM and ANQGSEA. CDR3 size: 16 residues. V usage is TRBV29-1 and J usage is TRBJ2-3; 11 positions agree with TRBD2. The receptor's source is a woman aged 18 to 35 in good health. Sequences were obtained from blood. The CDR3, as DNA: TGCAGCGGCGGGACTAGCGGATACGACAGCACAGATACGCAGTATTTT. Translating gives CSGGTSGYDSTDTQYF.